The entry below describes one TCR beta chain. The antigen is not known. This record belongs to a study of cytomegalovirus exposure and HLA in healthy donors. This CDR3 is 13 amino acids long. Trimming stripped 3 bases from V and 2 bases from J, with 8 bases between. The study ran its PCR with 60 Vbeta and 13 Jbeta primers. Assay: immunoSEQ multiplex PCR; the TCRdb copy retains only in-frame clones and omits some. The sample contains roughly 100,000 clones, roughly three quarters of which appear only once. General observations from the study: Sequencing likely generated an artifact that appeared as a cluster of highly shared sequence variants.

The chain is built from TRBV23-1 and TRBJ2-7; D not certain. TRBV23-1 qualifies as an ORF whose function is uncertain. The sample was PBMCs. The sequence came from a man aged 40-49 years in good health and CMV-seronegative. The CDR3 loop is CASSHRGAYEQYF. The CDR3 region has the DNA TGCGCCAGCAGTCATCGAGGAGCCTACGAGCAGTACTTC.